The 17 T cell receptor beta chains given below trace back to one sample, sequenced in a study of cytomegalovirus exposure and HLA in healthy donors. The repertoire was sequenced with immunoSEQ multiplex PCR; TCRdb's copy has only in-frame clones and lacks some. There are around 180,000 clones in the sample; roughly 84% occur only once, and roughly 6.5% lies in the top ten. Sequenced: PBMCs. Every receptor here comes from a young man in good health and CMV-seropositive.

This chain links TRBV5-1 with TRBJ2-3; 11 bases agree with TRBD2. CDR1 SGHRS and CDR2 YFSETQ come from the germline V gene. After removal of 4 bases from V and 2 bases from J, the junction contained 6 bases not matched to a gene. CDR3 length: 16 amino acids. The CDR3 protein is CASSPGLAGLTDTQYF. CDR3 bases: TGCGCCAGCAGCCCCGGACTAGCGGGCCTCACAGATACGCAGTATTTT.

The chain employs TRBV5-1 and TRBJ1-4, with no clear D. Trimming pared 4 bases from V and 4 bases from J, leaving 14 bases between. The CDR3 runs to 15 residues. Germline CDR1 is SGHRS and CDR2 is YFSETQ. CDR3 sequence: CASSTDARSNEKLFF. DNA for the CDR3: TGCGCCAGCAGCACCGACGCGCGGAGTAATGAAAAACTGTTTTTT.

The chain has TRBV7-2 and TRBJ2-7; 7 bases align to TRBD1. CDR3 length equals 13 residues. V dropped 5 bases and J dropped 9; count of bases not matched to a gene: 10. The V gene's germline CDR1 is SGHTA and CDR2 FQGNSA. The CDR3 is CASSQTGPQGQYF. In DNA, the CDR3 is TGTGCCAGCAGCCAGACAGGGCCCCAGGGGCAGTACTTC.

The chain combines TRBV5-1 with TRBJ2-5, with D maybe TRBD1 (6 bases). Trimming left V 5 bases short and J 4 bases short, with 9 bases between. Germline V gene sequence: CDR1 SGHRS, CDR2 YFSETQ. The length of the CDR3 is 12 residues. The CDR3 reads CASSLGAETQYF. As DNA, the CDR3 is TGCGCCAGCAGTCTGGGGGCAGAGACCCAGTACTTC.

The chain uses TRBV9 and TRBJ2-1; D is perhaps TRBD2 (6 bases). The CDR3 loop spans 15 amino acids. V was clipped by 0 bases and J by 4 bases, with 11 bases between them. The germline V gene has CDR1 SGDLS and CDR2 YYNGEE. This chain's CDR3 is CASSVGGGMYNEQFF. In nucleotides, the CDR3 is TGTGCCAGCAGCGTAGGCGGCGGGATGTACAATGAGCAGTTCTTC.

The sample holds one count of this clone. The DNA for the CDR3 is TGTGCCTGGAAGGTCCTAGAGAGCTCCTACGAGCAGTACTTC. Protein: CAWKVLESSYEQYF. The chain couples TRBV30 to TRBJ2-7; no firm D call. This CDR3 has 14 residues. The germline V gene encodes CDR1 GTSNPN and CDR2 SVGIG (reference sequence). The V end lost 4 bases, the J end lost 0 bases, and 13 bases lay between the germline ends. The full variable domain, in which reference TRBV30 and TRBJ2-7 provide the parts outside the CDR3, is SQTIHQWPATLVQPVGSPLSLECTVEGTSNPNLYWYRQAAGRGLQLLFYSVGIGQISSEVPQNLSASRPQDRQFILSSKKLLLSDSGFYLCAWKVLESSYEQYFGPGTRLTVT.

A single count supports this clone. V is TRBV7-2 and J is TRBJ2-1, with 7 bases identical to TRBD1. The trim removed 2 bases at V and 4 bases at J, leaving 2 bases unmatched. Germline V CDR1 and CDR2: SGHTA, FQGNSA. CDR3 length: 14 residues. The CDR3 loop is CASSLPQGYNEQFF. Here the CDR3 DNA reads TGTGCCAGCAGCTTACCACAGGGGTACAATGAGCAGTTCTTC. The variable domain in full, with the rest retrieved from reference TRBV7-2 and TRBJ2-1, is GAGVSQSPSNKVTEKGKDVELRCDPISGHTALYWYRQSLGQGLEFLIYFQGNSAPDKSGLPSDRFSAERTGGSVSTLTIQRTQQEDSAVYLCASSLPQGYNEQFFGPGTRLTVL.

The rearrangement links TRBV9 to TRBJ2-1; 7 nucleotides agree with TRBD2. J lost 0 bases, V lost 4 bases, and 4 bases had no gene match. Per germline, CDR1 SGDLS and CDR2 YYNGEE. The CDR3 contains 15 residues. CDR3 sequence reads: CASSKGGSSYNEQFF. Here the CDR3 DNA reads TGTGCCAGCAGCAAGGGCGGGAGCTCCTACAATGAGCAGTTCTTC. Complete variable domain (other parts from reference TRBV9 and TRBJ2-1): DSGVTQTPKHLITATGQRVTLRCSPRSGDLSVYWYQQSLDQGLQFLIQYYNGEERAKGNILERFSAQQFPDLHSELNLSSLELGDSALYFCASSKGGSSYNEQFFGPGTRLTVL.

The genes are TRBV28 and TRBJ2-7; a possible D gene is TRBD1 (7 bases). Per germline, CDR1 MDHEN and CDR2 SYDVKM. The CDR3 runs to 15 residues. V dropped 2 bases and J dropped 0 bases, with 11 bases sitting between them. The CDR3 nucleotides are TGTGCCAGCAGTTTAAGGGGGGACAGCTCCTACGAGCAGTACTTC. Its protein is CASSLRGDSSYEQYF.

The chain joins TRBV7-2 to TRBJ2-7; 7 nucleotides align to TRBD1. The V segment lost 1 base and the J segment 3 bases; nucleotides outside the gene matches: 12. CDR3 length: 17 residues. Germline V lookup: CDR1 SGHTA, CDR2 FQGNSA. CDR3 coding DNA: TGTGCCAGCAGCTTAGAAGGGGGCGGAGCAGGAAACTACGAGCAGTACTTC. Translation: CASSLEGGGAGNYEQYF.

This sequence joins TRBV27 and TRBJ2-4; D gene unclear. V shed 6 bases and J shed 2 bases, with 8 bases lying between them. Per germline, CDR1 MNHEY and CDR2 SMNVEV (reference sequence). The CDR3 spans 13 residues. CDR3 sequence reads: CASRSVSKNIQYF. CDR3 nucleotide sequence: TGTGCCAGCAGGTCTGTCTCCAAAAACATTCAGTACTTC.

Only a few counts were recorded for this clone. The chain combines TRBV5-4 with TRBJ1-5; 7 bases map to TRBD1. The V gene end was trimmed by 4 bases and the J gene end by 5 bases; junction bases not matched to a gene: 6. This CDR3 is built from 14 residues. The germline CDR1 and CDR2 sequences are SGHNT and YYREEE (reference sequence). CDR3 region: CASSVTGVDQPQHF. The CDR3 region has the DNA TGTGCCAGCAGCGTAACAGGGGTGGATCAGCCCCAGCATTTT.

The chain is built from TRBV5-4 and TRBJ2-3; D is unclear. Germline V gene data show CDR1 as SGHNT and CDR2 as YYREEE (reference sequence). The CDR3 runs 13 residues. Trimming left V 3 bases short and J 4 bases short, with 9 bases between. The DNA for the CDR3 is TGTGCCAGCAGCTCGTCCCCCCCAGATACGCAGTATTTT. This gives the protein CASSSSPPDTQYF.

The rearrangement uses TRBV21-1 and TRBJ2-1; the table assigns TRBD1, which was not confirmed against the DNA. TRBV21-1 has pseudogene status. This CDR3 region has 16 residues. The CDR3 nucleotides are TGTGCCAGCAGCAAAGCGCAGGGGGAATGGAGGAATGAGCAGTTCTTC. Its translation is CASSKAQGEWRNEQFF.

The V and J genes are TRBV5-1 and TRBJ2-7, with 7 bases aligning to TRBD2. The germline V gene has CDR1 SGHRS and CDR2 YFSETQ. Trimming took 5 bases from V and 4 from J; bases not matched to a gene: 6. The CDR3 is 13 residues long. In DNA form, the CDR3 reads TGCGCCAGCAGAAATGGGGGGGGTTACGAGCAGTACTTC. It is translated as CASRNGGGYEQYF.

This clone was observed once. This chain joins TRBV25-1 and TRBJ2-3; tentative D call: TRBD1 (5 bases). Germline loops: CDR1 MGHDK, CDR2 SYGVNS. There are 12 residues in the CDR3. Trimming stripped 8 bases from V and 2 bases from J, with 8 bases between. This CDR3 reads CASRGATDTQYF. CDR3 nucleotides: TGTGCCAGCCGTGGGGCCACAGATACGCAGTATTTT.

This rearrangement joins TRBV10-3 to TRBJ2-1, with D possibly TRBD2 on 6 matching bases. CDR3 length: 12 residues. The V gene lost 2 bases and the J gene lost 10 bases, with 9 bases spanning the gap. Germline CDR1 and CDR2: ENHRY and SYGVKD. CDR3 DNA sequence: TGTGCCATCAGTGAGAATGCGGGGGAGCAGTTCTTC. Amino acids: CAISENAGEQFF.